One sample yielded the 20 T cell receptor beta chains listed below, sequenced in a study of OX40 agonist ivuxolimab in advanced cancers. The repertoire was sequenced with immunoSEQ multiplex PCR; TCRdb's copy has only in-frame clones and lacks some. The sample carries approximately 86,000 clones, about 93% recorded once. Here the sequenced sample was CD4+ or CD8+ T cells sorted from blood, taken in a trial of the OX40 agonist ivuxolimab. These receptors originate from an adult with an advanced solid tumor such as melanoma, head and neck, liver or kidney cancer.

The chain is built from TRBV5-1 and TRBJ2-5; 11 bases line up with TRBD1. In germline, CDR1 is SGHRS, CDR2 YFSETQ. The junction had 4 bases not matched to a gene; V was cut back by 2 bases and J by 4 bases. The CDR3 runs 15 residues. The DNA for the CDR3 is TGCGCCAGCAGCTTAGGACAGGGGGCGGGAGAGACCCAGTACTTC. It translates to CASSLGQGAGETQYF.

The chain joins TRBV25-1 to TRBJ2-5; D is possibly TRBD2 (6 bases). Germline loops: CDR1 MGHDK, CDR2 SYGVNS. V was shortened by 3 bases and J by 5 bases, with 10 bases between the two germline ends. The CDR3 length is 13 residues. CDR3 nucleotide sequence: TGTGCCAGCAGTGAGTCGGGGAGGGAGACCCAGTACTTC. This gives the protein CASSESGRETQYF.

The chain employs TRBV28 and TRBJ2-1; 11 bases line up with TRBD2. The trim removed 8 bases at V and 1 base at J, leaving 4 bases unmatched. CDR1 and CDR2 (germline): MDHEN, SYDVKM. CDR3 length: 15 residues. Written as DNA, the CDR3 is TGTGCCAGCGGGTCTAGCGGGGGGTCCTACAATGAGCAGTTCTTC. It yields the protein CASGSSGGSYNEQFF.

The genes are TRBV28 and TRBJ1-5, with D maybe TRBD1 (6 bases). Trimming pared 6 bases from V and 5 bases from J, leaving 17 bases between. CDR3 size: 15 residues. Germline values: CDR1 MDHEN, CDR2 SYDVKM. CDR3 protein: CASSTQGRDHQPQHF. DNA for the CDR3: TGTGCCAGCAGCACTCAGGGGCGAGACCATCAGCCCCAGCATTTT.

This sequence joins TRBV10-2 and TRBJ1-5; unclear D gene. V lost 2 bases to trimming and J lost 0 bases, with 8 bases between them. Germline CDR1 reads WSHSY; CDR2 reads SAAADI. There are 15 residues in the CDR3. The CDR3 loop reads CASSEGKDSNQPQHF. CDR3 in DNA: TGCGCCAGCAGTGAGGGTAAGGATAGCAATCAGCCCCAGCATTTT.

The rearrangement links TRBV23-1 to TRBJ2-7, with 10 bases that match TRBD1. Being an ORF, TRBV23-1 has a function that is uncertain. The trim removed 7 bases at V and 3 bases at J, leaving 3 bases unmatched. The CDR3 is 13 residues long. The CDR3 region is CASIGQGVYEQYF. CDR3 sequence (DNA): TGCGCCAGCATTGGACAGGGGGTCTACGAGCAGTACTTC.

J is TRBJ2-7 and V is TRBV28, with D uncertain. This CDR3 spans 12 amino acids. CDR1 and CDR2 (germline): MDHEN, SYDVKM. V was clipped by 4 bases and J by 0 bases, with 4 bases between them. The CDR3 sequence is CASSSPSYEQYF. CDR3 nucleotide sequence: TGTGCCAGCAGTTCCCCCTCCTACGAGCAGTACTTC.

The J gene is TRBJ2-3, the V gene TRBV11-3; D remains unclear. The V end lost 3 bases, the J end lost 1 base, and 14 bases lay between the germline ends. CDR1 is SGHNT and CDR2 is YENEEA in the germline V gene. This CDR3 region has 16 residues. CDR3 bases: TGTGCCAGCAGCTTGAGACCTCGAAAGGGCACAGATACGCAGTATTTT. This encodes CASSLRPRKGTDTQYF.

This clone was seen just once. The rearrangement uses TRBV7-9 and TRBJ1-1, with a tentative D call TRBD1 (5 bases). Trimming stripped 4 bases from V and 5 bases from J, with 14 bases between. Germline values: CDR1 SEHNR, CDR2 FQNEAQ (reference sequence). The CDR3 has 14 residues. The CDR3 DNA follows: TGTGCCAGCAGCTCGGCTCTTGGGGGGACTGAAGCTTTCTTT. Its translation is CASSSALGGTEAFF.

The chain carries TRBV7-9 and TRBJ1-4; D ambiguous. Trimming pared 5 bases from V and 5 bases from J, leaving 15 bases between. From germline, CDR1 is SEHNR and CDR2 FQNEAQ (reference sequence). The CDR3 is made up of 15 amino acids. CDR3 sequence (DNA): TGTGCCAGCAGCGCTTACAGAGATATAAATGAAAAACTGTTTTTT. Protein: CASSAYRDINEKLFF.

The chain joins TRBV21-1 to TRBJ2-5; TRBD2 is the table's D call and was not checked against the DNA. TRBV21-1 is a documented pseudogene. There are 16 residues in the CDR3. In nucleotides, the CDR3 is TGTGCCAGCAGCAACACTCTAGCGGACTATCAAGAGACCCAGTACTTC. This translates into CASSNTLADYQETQYF.

The V and J genes are TRBV2 and TRBJ2-3, with 8 positions matching TRBD2. Germline V gene data show CDR1 as SNHLY and CDR2 as FYNNEI. The V gene end was trimmed by 3 bases and the J gene end by 3 bases; junction bases not matched to a gene: 14. This CDR3 has 18 amino acids. The CDR3 reads CASSDRGGGGRKTDTQYF. The CDR3 DNA reads TGTGCCAGCAGTGATCGCGGTGGGGGCGGGAGGAAAACAGATACGCAGTATTTT. The full variable domain, rest sourced from reference TRBV2 and TRBJ2-3, is EPEVTQTPSHQVTQMGQEVILRCVPISNHLYFYWYRQILGQKVEFLVSFYNNEISEKSEIFDDQFSVERPDGSNFTLKIRSTKLEDSAMYFCASSDRGGGGRKTDTQYFGPGTRLTVL.

The chain combines TRBV15 with TRBJ1-3; 7 nucleotides align to TRBD1. The ends lost 3 bases at V and 0 bases at J; junction bases unmatched: 2. From germline, CDR1 is LNHNV and CDR2 YYDKDF (reference sequence). The CDR3 is made up of 15 amino acids. CDR3 in DNA: TGTGCCACCAGCAGCCCAGGGGGCTCTGGAAACACCATATATTTT. Amino acid sequence: CATSSPGGSGNTIYF. The variable domain in full, with the rest retrieved from reference TRBV15 and TRBJ1-3, is DAMVIQNPRYQVTQFGKPVTLSCSQTLNHNVMYWYQQKSSQAPKLLFHYYDKDFNNEADTPDNFQSRRPNTSFCFLDIRSPGLGDTAMYLCATSSPGGSGNTIYFGEGSWLTVV.

The V gene is TRBV15, the J gene TRBJ2-1; unclear D gene. Germline loops: CDR1 LNHNV, CDR2 YYDKDF (reference sequence). CDR3 length: 13 residues. V lost 5 bases and J 8 bases, leaving 13 bases between the germline ends. The CDR3 bases are TGTGCCACCAGCCCTTCAAGAATCCATGAGCAGTTCTTC. Translated, it gives CATSPSRIHEQFF.

The rearrangement uses TRBV19 and TRBJ2-3; 9 bases line up with TRBD1. The CDR3 has 15 amino acids. V gave up 7 bases and J gave up 5 bases; unmatched junction bases: 10. The germline CDR1 and CDR2 sequences are LNHDA and SQIVND (reference sequence). The CDR3 nucleotides read TGTGCCAGTACCCCGGGACAGGGACTTTTAGATACGCAGTATTTT. It is translated as CASTPGQGLLDTQYF.

The J gene is TRBJ1-5, the V gene TRBV7-8; D remains ambiguous. V gave up 4 bases and J gave up 4 bases, with 17 bases separating them. The germline gives CDR1 SGHVS, CDR2 FQNEAQ. The CDR3 runs to 16 residues. CDR3 loop: CASSSQTGRVNQPQHF. Written as DNA, the CDR3 is TGTGCCAGCAGCTCACAAACGGGGAGAGTTAATCAGCCCCAGCATTTT.

A single count supports this clone. The chain couples TRBV11-2 to TRBJ2-7; 9 bases are shared with TRBD1. The V gene's germline CDR1 is SGHAT and CDR2 FQNNGV. The CDR3 sequence is 16 residues long. V trimming: 1 base; J trimming: 0 bases; junction bases outside the gene matches: 4. The CDR3 nucleotides read TGTGCCAGCAGCTTAGTCAGGGGACAGGGCTCCTACGAGCAGTACTTC. This sequence encodes CASSLVRGQGSYEQYF.

The chain employs TRBV4-1 and TRBJ2-7, with 7 bases that match TRBD2. Germline assignment: CDR1 MGHRA and CDR2 YSYEKL. V trimming: 4 bases; J trimming: 2 bases; junction bases outside the gene matches: 11. The CDR3 is made up of 16 amino acids. For the CDR3, the DNA is TGCGCCAGCAGCCCACCGGCGGAGCGGGGTCCCTACGAGCAGTACTTC. Translation gives CASSPPAERGPYEQYF.

Here the CDR3 DNA reads TGTGCCATCAGGTTGACTAGTCAAGAGACCCAGTACTTC. Its protein product is CAIRLTSQETQYF. The chain uses TRBV10-3 and TRBJ2-5; possibly TRBD2 for D (6 bases). Germline V lookup: CDR1 ENHRY, CDR2 SYGVKD. The CDR3 contains 13 residues. Between the trimmed V and J ends, which lost 6 bases and 2 bases, there was a span of 10 bases.

This clone was detected a few times. This sequence joins TRBV5-4 and TRBJ2-3; the D gene is possibly TRBD1 (6 bases). This CDR3 region has 16 residues. Trimming stripped 0 bases from V and 0 bases from J, with 11 bases between. The germline CDR1 and CDR2 sequences are SGHNT and YYREEE (reference sequence). The CDR3 DNA reads as TGTGCCAGCAGCTTGGAAGGTAGGGGGAGCACAGATACGCAGTATTTT. As protein: CASSLEGRGSTDTQYF.